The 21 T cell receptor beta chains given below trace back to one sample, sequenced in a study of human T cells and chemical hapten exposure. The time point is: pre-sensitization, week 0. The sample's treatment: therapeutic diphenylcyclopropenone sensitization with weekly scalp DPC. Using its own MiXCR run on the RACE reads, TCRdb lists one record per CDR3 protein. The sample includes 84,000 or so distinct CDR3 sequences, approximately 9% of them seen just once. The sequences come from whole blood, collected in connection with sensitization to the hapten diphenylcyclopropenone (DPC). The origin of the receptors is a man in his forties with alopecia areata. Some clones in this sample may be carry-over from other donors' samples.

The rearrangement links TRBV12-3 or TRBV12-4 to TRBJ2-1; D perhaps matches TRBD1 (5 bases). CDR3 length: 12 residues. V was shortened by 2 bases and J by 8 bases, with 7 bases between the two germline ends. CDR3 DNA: TGTGCCAGCAGTTTACAGGGCCATGAGCAGTTCTTC. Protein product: CASSLQGHEQFF.

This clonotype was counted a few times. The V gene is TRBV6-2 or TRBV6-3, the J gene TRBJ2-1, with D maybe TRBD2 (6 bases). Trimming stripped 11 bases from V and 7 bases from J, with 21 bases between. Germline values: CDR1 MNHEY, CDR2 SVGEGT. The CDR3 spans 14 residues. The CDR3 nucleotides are TGTGCCGTAGCGGTTCTAGCGATAAGAAATGAGCAGTTCTTC. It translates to CAVAVLAIRNEQFF.

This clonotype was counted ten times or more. This CDR3 reads CASSLLRTGWGRPEAFF. CDR3 nucleotides: TGTGCCAGCAGCTTGCTAAGGACAGGGTGGGGGAGGCCAGAGGCTTTCTTT. The chain combines TRBV5-6 with TRBJ1-1; TRBD1 agrees at 8 bases. The CDR3 totals 17 residues. V lost 1 base to trimming and J lost 11 bases; unmatched junction nucleotides: 19. Germline CDR1 reads SGHDT; CDR2 reads YYEEEE.

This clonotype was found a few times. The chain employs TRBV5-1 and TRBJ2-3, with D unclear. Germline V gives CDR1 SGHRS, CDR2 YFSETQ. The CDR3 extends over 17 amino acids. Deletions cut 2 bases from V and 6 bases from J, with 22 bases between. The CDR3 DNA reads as TGCGCCAGCAGCTTCTCCGGGCCTTCAACCATCATGGATACGCAGTATTTT. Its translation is CASSFSGPSTIMDTQYF.

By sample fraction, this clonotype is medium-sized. CDR3 sequence: CSAIDFWATGELFF. The CDR3 DNA reads TGCAGTGCAATCGATTTCTGGGCCACCGGGGAGCTGTTTTTT. The chain joins TRBV20-1 to TRBJ2-2, with D uncertain. This CDR3 comprises 14 residues. V shed 6 bases and J shed 4 bases, with 15 bases lying between them. Germline values: CDR1 DFQATT, CDR2 SNEGSKA (reference sequence).

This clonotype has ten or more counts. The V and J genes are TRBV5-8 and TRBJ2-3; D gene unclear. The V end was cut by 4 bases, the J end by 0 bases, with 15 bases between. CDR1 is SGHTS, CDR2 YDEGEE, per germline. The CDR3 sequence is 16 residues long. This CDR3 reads CASSPPVGSSTDTQYF. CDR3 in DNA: TGTGCCAGCAGCCCACCGGTCGGAAGTAGCACAGATACGCAGTATTTT.

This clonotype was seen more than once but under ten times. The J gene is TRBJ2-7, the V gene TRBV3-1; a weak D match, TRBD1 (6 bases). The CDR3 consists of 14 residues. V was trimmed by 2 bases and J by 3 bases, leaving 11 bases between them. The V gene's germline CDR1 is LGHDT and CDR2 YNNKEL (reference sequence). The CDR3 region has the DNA TGTGCCAGCAGCCAATATCTGGACAGCTACGAGCAGTACGTC. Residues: CASSQYLDSYEQYV.

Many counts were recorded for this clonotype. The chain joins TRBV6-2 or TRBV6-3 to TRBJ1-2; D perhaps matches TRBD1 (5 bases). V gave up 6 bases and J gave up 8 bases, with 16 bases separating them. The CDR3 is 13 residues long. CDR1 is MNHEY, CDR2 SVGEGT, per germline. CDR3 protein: CASRRDSKDGYTF. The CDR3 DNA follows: TGTGCCAGCAGGCGCGACAGTAAAGACGGCTACACCTTC.

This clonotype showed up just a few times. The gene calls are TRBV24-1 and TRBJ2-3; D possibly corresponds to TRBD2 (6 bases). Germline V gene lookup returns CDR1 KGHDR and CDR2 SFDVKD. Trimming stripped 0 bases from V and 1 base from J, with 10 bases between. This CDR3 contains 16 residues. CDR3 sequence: CATSDLGLQGTDTQYF. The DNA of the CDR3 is TGTGCCACCAGTGATTTGGGACTACAGGGCACAGATACGCAGTATTTT.

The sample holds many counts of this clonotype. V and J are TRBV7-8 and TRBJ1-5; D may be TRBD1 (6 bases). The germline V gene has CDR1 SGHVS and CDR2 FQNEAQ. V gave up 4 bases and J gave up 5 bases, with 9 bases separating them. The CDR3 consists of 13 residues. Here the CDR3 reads CASSSDRDQPQHF. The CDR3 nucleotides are TGTGCCAGCAGCTCGGACAGAGATCAGCCCCAGCATTTT.

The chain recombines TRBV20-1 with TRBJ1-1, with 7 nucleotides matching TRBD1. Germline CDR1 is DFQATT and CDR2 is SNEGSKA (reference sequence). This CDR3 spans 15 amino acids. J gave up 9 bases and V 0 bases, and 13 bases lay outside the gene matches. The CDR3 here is CSARDTLGGRGQAFF. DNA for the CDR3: TGCAGTGCTAGAGATACGTTAGGAGGGAGGGGGCAAGCTTTCTTT.

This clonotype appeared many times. In DNA, the CDR3 is TGTGCCAGCAGCCAACCCGGGGGAGCGGGAGTCTCGGAGACCCAGTACTTC. This translates into CASSQPGGAGVSETQYF. The V call is TRBV6-5, the J call TRBJ2-5, with 8 bases matching TRBD2. This CDR3 contains 17 residues. V trimming: 6 bases; J trimming: 5 bases; junction bases outside the gene matches: 17. Germline values: CDR1 MNHEY, CDR2 SVGAGI.

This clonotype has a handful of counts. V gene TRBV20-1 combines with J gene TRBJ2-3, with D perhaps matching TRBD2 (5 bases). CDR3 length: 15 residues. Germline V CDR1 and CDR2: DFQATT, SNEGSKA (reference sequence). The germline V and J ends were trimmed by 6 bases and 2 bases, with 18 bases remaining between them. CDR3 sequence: CSAQDWNLPTDTQYF. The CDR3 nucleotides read TGCAGTGCCCAGGACTGGAACCTCCCCACAGATACGCAGTATTTT.

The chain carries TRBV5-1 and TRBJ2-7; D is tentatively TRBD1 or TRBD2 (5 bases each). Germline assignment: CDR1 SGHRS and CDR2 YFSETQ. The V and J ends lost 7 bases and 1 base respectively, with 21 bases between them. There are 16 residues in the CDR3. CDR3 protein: CASCPSLGVGSYEQYF. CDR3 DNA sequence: TGCGCCAGCTGTCCCTCTCTGGGGGTTGGGTCCTACGAGCAGTACTTC.

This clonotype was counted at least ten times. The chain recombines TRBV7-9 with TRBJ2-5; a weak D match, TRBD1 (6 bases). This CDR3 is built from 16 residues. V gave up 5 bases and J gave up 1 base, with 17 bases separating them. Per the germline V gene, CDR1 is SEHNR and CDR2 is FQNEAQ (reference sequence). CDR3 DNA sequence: TGTGCCAGCAGCCCCCGTTCAGGGGTCCCCCAAGAGACCCAGTACTTC. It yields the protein CASSPRSGVPQETQYF.

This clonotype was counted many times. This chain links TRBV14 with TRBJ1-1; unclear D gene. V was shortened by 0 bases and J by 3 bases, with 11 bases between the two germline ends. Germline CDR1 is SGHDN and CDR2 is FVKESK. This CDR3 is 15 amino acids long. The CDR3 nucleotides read TGTGCCAGCAGCCAAGAAGGGTTGGGATACACTGAAGCTTTCTTT. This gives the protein CASSQEGLGYTEAFF.

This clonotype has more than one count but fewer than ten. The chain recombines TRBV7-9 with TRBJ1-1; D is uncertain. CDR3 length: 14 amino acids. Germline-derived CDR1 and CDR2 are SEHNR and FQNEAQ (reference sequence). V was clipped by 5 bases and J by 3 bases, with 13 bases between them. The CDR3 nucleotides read TGTGCCAGCAGCGGAATTTCCCGCGACACTGAAGCTTTCTTT. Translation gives CASSGISRDTEAFF.

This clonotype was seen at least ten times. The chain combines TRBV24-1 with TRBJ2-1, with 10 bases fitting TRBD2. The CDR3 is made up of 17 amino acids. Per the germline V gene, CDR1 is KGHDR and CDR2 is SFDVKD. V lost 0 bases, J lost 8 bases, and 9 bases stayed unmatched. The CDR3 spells CATSDLQASGSWDEQFF. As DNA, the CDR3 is TGTGCCACCAGTGATTTGCAGGCTAGCGGGAGTTGGGATGAGCAGTTCTTC.

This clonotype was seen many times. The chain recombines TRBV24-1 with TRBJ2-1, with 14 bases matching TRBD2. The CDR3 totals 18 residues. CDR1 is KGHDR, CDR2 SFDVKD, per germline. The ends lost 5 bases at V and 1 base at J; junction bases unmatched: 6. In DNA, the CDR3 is TGTGCCACCAGTGGGGGGGGGACTAGCGGGAGTTCCTACAATGAGCAGTTCTTC. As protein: CATSGGGTSGSSYNEQFF.

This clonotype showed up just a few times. The CDR3 is CASSVNRGRGTGELFF. For the CDR3, the DNA is TGTGCCAGCAGCGTAAACAGGGGGCGCGGCACCGGGGAGCTGTTTTTT. The chain links TRBV7-2 to TRBJ2-2; TRBD1 agrees at 9 bases. CDR1 is SGHTA, CDR2 FQGNSA, per germline. Losses at the gene ends were 5 bases for V and 4 bases for J; bases not matched to a gene: 8. There are 16 residues in the CDR3. Combining the CDR3 with reference TRBV7-2 and TRBJ2-2 gives the whole variable domain GAGVSQSPSNKVTEKGKDVELRCDPISGHTALYWYRQSLGQGLEFLIYFQGNSAPDKSGLPSDRFSAERTGGSVSTLTIQRTQQEDSAVYLCASSVNRGRGTGELFFGEGSRLTVL.

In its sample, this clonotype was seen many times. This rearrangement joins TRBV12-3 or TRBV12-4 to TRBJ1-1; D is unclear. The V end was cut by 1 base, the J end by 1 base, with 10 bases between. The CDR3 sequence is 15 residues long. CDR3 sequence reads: CASSLGPQRNTEAFF. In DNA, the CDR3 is TGTGCCAGCAGTTTAGGTCCACAACGGAACACTGAAGCTTTCTTT.